The table lists the clone carrying this TCR beta chain with many counts. Because the library targeted alpha chains, this beta chain is an off-target read whose size means little. V shed 2 bases, J shed 8 bases, and the junction held 15 bases outside the gene matches. The CDR3 is 17 amino acids. TCRdb fed the 5' RACE reads into MiXCR, producing one record per CDR3 protein. The sample consists of under 8,000 distinct CDR3 sequences, approximately 6% of them appearing once. This sample stems from a study of spatial heterogeneity in lung cancer. Study information: Compared with alpha-chain sequences, beta-chain sequences were consistently detected in greater numbers.

The time point was: sample taken at primary tumor resection. Tumor, nontumor lung or frozen PBMC supplied whole RNA that was sequenced unsorted. There were 70 to 80 donors, all of them untreated patients with early-stage non-small cell lung cancer. Here the sequenced sample was normal lung tissue next to the tumor, taken at surgery. This TCR derives from a female donor with early-stage non-small cell lung cancer. V gene TRBV12-3 or TRBV12-4 combines with J gene TRBJ2-4; 7 bases align to TRBD2. CDR3 in DNA: TGTGCCAGCAGTTTATTGGCTAGCGGAGACCAGAGGGACATTCAGTACTTC. Amino acids: CASSLLASGDQRDIQYF.